Sequencing of this T cell receptor (beta chain) was carried out in a study of T cell responses to AZD1222 COVID-19 vaccine. Overall study context: Recipients boosted at about 4 weeks or about 12 weeks are pooled.

Clones were sequenced by immunoSEQ multiplex PCR, and TCRdb holds only the in-frame ones, with some missing. The sample has about 72,000 clones, roughly 85% seen once. This clone was detected only once. The antigen is not known. The study's findings and limits: At study baseline, merely about 6 AZD1222 recipients were seropositive.

The specimen comprised peripheral blood, sampled on day 0 of AZD1222 vaccination. The sequence was obtained from an adult in good health.

In nucleotides, the CDR3 is TGTGCCAGTAGTACCCGACAGGGGGCTGAACGGCAGTACTTC. Protein product: CASSTRQGAERQYF. The chain recombines TRBV19 with TRBJ2-7; 10 nucleotides agree with TRBD1. Trimming at V came to 4 bases and at J to 9 bases, leaving 9 bases not matched to a gene. The CDR3 is 14 residues long. Looked up from germline, CDR1 is LNHDA and CDR2 is SQIVND (reference sequence).